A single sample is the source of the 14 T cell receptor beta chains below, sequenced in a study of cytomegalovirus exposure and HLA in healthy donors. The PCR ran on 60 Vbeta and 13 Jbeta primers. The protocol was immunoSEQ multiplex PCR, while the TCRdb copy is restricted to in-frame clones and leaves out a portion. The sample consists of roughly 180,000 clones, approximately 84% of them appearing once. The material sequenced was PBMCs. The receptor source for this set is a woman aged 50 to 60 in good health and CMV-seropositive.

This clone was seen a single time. The CDR3: CASSEFPRLATLNEQFF. The CDR3 coding sequence is TGTGCCAGCAGTGAATTCCCGAGACTAGCGACTCTCAATGAGCAGTTCTTC. V and J are TRBV2 and TRBJ2-1, with 8 bases matching TRBD2. Trimming took 2 bases from V and 6 from J; bases not matched to a gene: 12. CDR1 and CDR2 from the germline V gene are SNHLY and FYNNEI. This CDR3 is 17 amino acids long.

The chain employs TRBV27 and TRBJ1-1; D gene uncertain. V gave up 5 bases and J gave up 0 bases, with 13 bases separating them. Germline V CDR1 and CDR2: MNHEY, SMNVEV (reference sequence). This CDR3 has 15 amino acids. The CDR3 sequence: CASSGSVGVNTEAFF. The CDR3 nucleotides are TGTGCCAGCAGTGGGTCGGTAGGAGTGAACACTGAAGCTTTCTTT.

This chain's CDR3 is CASSLLLRAGYTF. The CDR3 bases are TGTGCCAGCAGTTTACTACTCAGGGCTGGCTACACCTTC. The chain employs TRBV28 and TRBJ1-2; weak D call: TRBD1 (5 bases). CDR1 and CDR2 (germline): MDHEN, SYDVKM. The CDR3 is 13 amino acids. V gave up 2 bases and J gave up 7 bases, with 11 bases separating them.

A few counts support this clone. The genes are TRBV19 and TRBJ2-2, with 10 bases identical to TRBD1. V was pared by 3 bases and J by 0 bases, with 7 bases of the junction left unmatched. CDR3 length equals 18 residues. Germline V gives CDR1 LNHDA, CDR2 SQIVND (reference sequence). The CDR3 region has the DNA TGTGCCAGTAGTATTACCGGGACAGGGGCCCCGAACACCGGGGAGCTGTTTTTT. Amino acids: CASSITGTGAPNTGELFF.

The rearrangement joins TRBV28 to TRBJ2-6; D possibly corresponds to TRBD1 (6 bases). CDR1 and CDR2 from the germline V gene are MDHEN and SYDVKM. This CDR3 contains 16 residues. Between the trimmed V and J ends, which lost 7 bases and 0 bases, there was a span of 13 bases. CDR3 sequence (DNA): TGTGCCAGCATATCAGGGGCCTTCTCTGGGGCCAACGTCCTGACTTTC. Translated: CASISGAFSGANVLTF. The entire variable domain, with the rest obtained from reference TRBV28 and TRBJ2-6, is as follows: DVKVTQSSRYLVKRTGEKVFLECVQDMDHENMFWYRQDPGLGLRLIYFSYDVKMKEKGDIPEGYSVSREKKERFSLILESASTNQTSMYLCASISGAFSGANVLTFGAGSRLTVL.

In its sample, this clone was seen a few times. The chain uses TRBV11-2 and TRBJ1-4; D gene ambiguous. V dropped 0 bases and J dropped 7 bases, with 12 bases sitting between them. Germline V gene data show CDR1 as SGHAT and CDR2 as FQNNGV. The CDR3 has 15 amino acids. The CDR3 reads CASSLDAGSFEKLFF. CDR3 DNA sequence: TGTGCCAGCAGCTTAGATGCGGGGTCTTTTGAAAAACTGTTTTTT.

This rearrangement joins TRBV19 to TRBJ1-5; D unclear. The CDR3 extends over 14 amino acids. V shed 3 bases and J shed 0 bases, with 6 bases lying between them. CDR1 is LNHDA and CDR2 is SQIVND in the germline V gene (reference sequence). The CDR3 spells CASSMAYSNQPQHF. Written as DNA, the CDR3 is TGTGCCAGTAGTATGGCTTATAGCAATCAGCCCCAGCATTTT. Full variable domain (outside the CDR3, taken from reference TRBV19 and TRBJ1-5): DGGITQSPKYLFRKEGQNVTLSCEQNLNHDAMYWYRQDPGQGLRLIYYSQIVNDFQKGDIAEGYSVSREKKESFPLTVTSAQKNPTAFYLCASSMAYSNQPQHFGDGTRLSIL.

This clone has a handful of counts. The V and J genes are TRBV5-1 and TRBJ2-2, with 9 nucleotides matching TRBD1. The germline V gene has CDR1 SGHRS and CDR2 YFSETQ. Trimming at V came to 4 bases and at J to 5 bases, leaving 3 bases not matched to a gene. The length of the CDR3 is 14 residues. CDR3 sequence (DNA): TGCGCCAGCAGCATTGGACAGGGGACCGGGGAGCTGTTTTTT. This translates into CASSIGQGTGELFF.

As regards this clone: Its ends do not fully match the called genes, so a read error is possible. The CDR3 nucleotides read TGTGCCAGCAGTTCCTTCCCCGGGACTAGCGGGACCCACAATGAGCAATTCTTC. This translates into CASSSFPGTSGTHNEQFF. The chain joins TRBV28 to TRBJ2-1; TRBD2 agrees at 13 bases. CDR3 size: 18 residues. Germline V gives CDR1 MDHEN, CDR2 SYDVKM. Together with reference TRBV28 and TRBJ2-1, the CDR3 gives the full variable domain: DVKVTQSSRYLVKRTGEKVFLECVQDMDHENMFWYRQDPGLGLRLIYFSYDVKMKEKGDIPEGYSVSREKKERFSLILESASTNQTSMYLCASSSFPGTSGTHNEQFFGPGTRLTVL.

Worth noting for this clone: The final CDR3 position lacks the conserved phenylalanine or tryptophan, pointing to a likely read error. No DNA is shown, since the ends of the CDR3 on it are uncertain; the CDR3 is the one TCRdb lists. CDR3 loop: CSVRGWQRDYGYTC. V and J are TRBV29-1 and TRBJ1-2. The length of the CDR3 is 14 amino acids, counting both ends. Germline CDR1 reads SQVTM; CDR2 reads ANQGSEA.

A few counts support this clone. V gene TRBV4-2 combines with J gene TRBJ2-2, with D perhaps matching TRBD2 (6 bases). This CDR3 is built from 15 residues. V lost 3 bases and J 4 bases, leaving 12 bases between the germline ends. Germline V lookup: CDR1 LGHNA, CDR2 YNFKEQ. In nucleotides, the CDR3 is TGTGCCAGCAGCCAGGTGGAGGGTGGCACCGGGGAGCTGTTTTTT. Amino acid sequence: CASSQVEGGTGELFF.

CDR3 residues: CASSFSRYEQYF. The DNA of the CDR3 is TGTGCCAGCAGCTTCTCACGGTACGAGCAGTACTTC. The rearrangement joins TRBV7-8 to TRBJ2-7; no reliable D call. The CDR3 consists of 12 residues. V lost 3 bases to trimming and J lost 4 bases, with 7 bases between them. The germline gives CDR1 SGHVS, CDR2 FQNEAQ.

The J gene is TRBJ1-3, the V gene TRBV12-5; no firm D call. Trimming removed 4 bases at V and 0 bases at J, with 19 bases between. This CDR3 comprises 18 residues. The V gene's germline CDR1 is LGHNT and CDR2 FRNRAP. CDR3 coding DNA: TGTGCTAGTGGTTCCCCACATAGAGACTGTAACTCTGGAAACACCATATATTTT. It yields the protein CASGSPHRDCNSGNTIYF.

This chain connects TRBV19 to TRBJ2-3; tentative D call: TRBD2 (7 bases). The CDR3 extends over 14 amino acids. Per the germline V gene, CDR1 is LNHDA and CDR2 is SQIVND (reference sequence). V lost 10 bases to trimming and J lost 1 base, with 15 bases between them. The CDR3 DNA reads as TGTGCCACTAATGGGGGGGCCCGCACAGATACGCAGTATTTT. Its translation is CATNGGARTDTQYF.